A single sample gave rise to the 18 T cell receptor beta chains below, sequenced in a study of T cell clonality in common variable immunodeficiency (dated by TCRdb to the mid-2010s). The library relied on the immunoSEQ multiplex PCR assay. TCRdb retrieved this table from immuneACCESS and kept in-frame rearrangements only. Not all clones are present; in checked studies, unresolved V genes account for under half, and no reason is known for the remainder. The sample has approximately 30,000 clones on record, with no singletons. Approximately 4.7% of the sample belongs to the ten largest clones. Sequenced: peripheral blood mononuclear cells. These receptors were taken from a person aged 18-69 years in good health.

This clone was counted only a few times. Read data end 3 residues before the CDR3 end; the end is taken from the germline J gene. V gene TRBV20-1 combines with J gene TRBJ2-1; D ambiguous. The CDR3 sequence is 17 residues long. V lost 1 base, J lost 0 bases, and 16 bases lay in between. The germline V gene has CDR1 DFQATT and CDR2 SNEGSKA (reference sequence). Partial CDR3 DNA: TGCAGTGCTAGAGGCGACATGGAGCAGAGCTCCTACAATGAG. Protein: CSARGDMEQSSYNE. The full-length CDR3 reads as CSARGDMEQSSYNEQFF.

This clone was counted at least ten times. The read ends 3 residues early relative to the CDR3; the germline J gene fills the gap. V is TRBV7-8 and J is TRBJ2-3; 13 positions agree with TRBD2. There are 16 residues in the CDR3. Trimming at V came to 5 bases and at J to 5 bases, leaving 7 bases not matched to a gene. Per germline, CDR1 SGHVS and CDR2 FQNEAQ. The sequenced part of the CDR3 DNA is TGTGCCAGCAGCACCGGACTAGCGGGAGCGGTAGATACG. Protein: CASSTGLAGAVDT. The full CDR3 reads CASSTGLAGAVDTQYF.

This clone was counted between two and nine times. The read ends 3 residues early relative to the CDR3; the germline J gene fills the gap. This chain joins TRBV5-4 and TRBJ1-6; 7 bases fit TRBD1. Germline V gene sequence: CDR1 SGHNT, CDR2 YYREEE (reference sequence). V dropped 0 bases and J dropped 7; count of bases not matched to a gene: 1. This CDR3 is 14 amino acids long. The CDR3 spells CASSLDRGNSPLHF. CDR3 bases read: TGTGCCAGCAGCTTGGACAGGGGAAATTCACCC.

This clone was counted at least ten times. Read coverage stops 3 residues before the CDR3 terminus; the germline J gene supplies the remainder. The V gene is TRBV20-1, the J gene TRBJ2-7; D gene unclear. Germline CDR1 and CDR2: DFQATT and SNEGSKA (reference sequence). Trimming cost V 6 bases and J 0 bases, with 15 bases left between them. There are 14 residues in the CDR3. CDR3 residues: CSANSPFSSYEQYF. Incomplete CDR3 DNA: TGCAGTGCCAATAGCCCCTTCAGCTCCTACGAG.

This clone was picked up many times. The read falls 3 residues short of the CDR3 end, and the missing part is taken from the germline J gene. The chain has TRBV20-1 and TRBJ2-7; 12 bases map to TRBD2. This CDR3 is built from 16 residues. Germline lookup yields CDR1 DFQATT and CDR2 SNEGSKA (reference sequence). The ends lost 2 bases at V and 0 bases at J; junction bases unmatched: 5. The sequenced part of the CDR3 DNA is TGCAGTGCTAGAAATCTAGCGGGAGGGTCCTCCTACGAG. This sequence encodes CSARNLAGGSSYE. The entire CDR3 protein is CSARNLAGGSSYEQYF.

This clone was seen at least ten times. The read ends 3 residues before the CDR3 terminus; that terminus is restored from the germline J gene. V gene TRBV2 combines with J gene TRBJ1-1, with D possibly matching TRBD1 (6 bases). Trimming removed 6 bases at V and 7 bases at J, with 15 bases between. Germline V CDR1 and CDR2: SNHLY, FYNNEI. The CDR3 runs 13 residues. The CDR3 here is CASSKTGYDEAFF. CDR3 DNA, as far as it was read: TGTGCCAGCAGCAAAACAGGGTATGATGAA.

Ten or more counts support this clone. The read halts 3 residues ahead of the CDR3 end, with the missing end drawn from the germline J gene. The V gene is TRBV20-1, the J gene TRBJ1-2, with a tentative D call TRBD1 (5 bases). CDR1 and CDR2 (germline): DFQATT, SNEGSKA (reference sequence). The ends were cut back, 5 bases at V and 4 bases at J, with 11 bases in the middle. The CDR3 spans 12 residues. Partial CDR3 DNA: TGCAGTGCTCCCGCGACAGTCTATGGC. As protein: CSAPATVYG. The entire CDR3 reads CSAPATVYGYTF.

This clone came up many times. The read terminates 3 residues ahead of where the CDR3 ends, so the germline J gene completes it. The chain recombines TRBV20-1 with TRBJ2-3, with TRBD1 matching 8 bases. J gave up 4 bases and V 7 bases, and 13 bases lay outside the gene matches. This CDR3 has 15 residues. Germline V gives CDR1 DFQATT, CDR2 SNEGSKA (reference sequence). CDR3 in amino acids: CSGLKVQGVADTQYF. The CDR3 DNA, read in part, is TGCAGTGGGTTGAAGGTACAGGGGGTCGCAGATACG.

By frequency in the sample, this clone is medium-sized. The read is 3 residues too short to cover the CDR3 end, so that end is filled in from the germline J gene. The chain recombines TRBV7-3 with TRBJ2-1; D is possibly TRBD1 (6 bases). V was shortened by 5 bases and J by 5 bases, with 13 bases between the two germline ends. This CDR3 has 14 residues. The germline gives CDR1 SGHTA, CDR2 FQGTGA. CDR3 sequence: CASSQGQNNNEQFF. Partial CDR3 DNA: TGTGCCAGCAGCCAGGGACAAAACAACAATGAG.

Turning to this clone: The CDR3 end lies 3 residues beyond the end of the read and is filled in from the germline J gene. The chain recombines TRBV19 with TRBJ1-2, with a possible D match to TRBD1 (5 bases). The V gene's germline CDR1 is LNHDA and CDR2 SQIVND (reference sequence). V was trimmed by 6 bases and J by 7 bases, leaving 18 bases between them. The CDR3 is 14 residues long. The sequenced part of the CDR3 DNA is TGTGCCAGTAGCCCGGGACTTGGAGAAGGTGGC. Translation: CASSPGLGEGG. The full CDR3 reads CASSPGLGEGGYTF.

There are a few counts of this clone. The read gets to within 3 residues of the CDR3 end, and the germline J gene fills in the rest. The rearrangement uses TRBV11-3 and TRBJ2-5, with 7 positions matching TRBD2. The germline gives CDR1 SGHNT, CDR2 YENEEA. Trimming at V came to 4 bases and at J to 5 bases, leaving 10 bases not matched to a gene. This CDR3 region has 15 residues. The CDR3 loop is CASSSSWAGGETQYF. The DNA read from the CDR3 is TGTGCCAGCAGCTCCTCGTGGGCCGGGGGGGAGACC.

In this sample, this clone turned up many times. The read terminates 3 residues ahead of where the CDR3 ends, so the germline J gene completes it. The chain recombines TRBV5-1 with TRBJ2-2; no clear D. V lost 0 bases to trimming and J lost 5 bases, with 8 bases between them. Germline V CDR1 and CDR2: SGHRS, YFSETQ. The CDR3 runs 14 residues. The CDR3 sequence is CASSLGSRTGELFF. Incomplete CDR3 DNA: TGCGCCAGCAGCTTGGGTAGTCGGACCGGGGAG.

In its sample, this clone was seen many times. The read comes to an end 3 residues before the CDR3 does, leaving the germline J gene to fill in the end. The same CDR3 also results from other DNA sequences found in this sample. The chain recombines TRBV19 with TRBJ1-3; a weak D match, TRBD1 (5 bases). The germline V and J ends were trimmed by 9 bases and 0 bases, with 12 bases remaining between them. The CDR3 spans 14 residues. CDR1 is LNHDA, CDR2 SQIVND, per germline (reference sequence). The CDR3 sequence is CASSGTNSGNTIYF. The part of the CDR3 DNA that was read is TGTGCCAGCTCCGGGACTAACTCTGGAAACACC.

This clone was detected ten times or more. CDR3 DNA (partial): TGCGCCAGCAGCCAGGCTAGCGGAGAGACC. It specifies CASSQASGET. The CDR3, in full, reads CASSQASGETQYF. The chain uses TRBV5-1 and TRBJ2-5, with 7 bases that match TRBD2. The read gets to within 3 residues of the CDR3 end, and the germline J gene fills in the rest. Germline V gene sequence: CDR1 SGHRS, CDR2 YFSETQ. With 4 bases clipped from V and 4 bases from J, the junction kept 4 bases outside the gene matches. The CDR3 extends over 13 amino acids. The full variable domain, completed using reference TRBV5-1 and TRBJ2-5, is KAGVTQTPRYLIKTRGQQVTLSCSPISGHRSVSWYQQTPGQGLQFLFEYFSETQRNKGNFPGRFSGRQFSNSRSEMNVSTLELGDSALYLCASSQASGETQYFGPGTRLLVL.

This clone has at least ten counts. The read terminates 3 residues ahead of where the CDR3 ends, so the germline J gene completes it. J is TRBJ2-1 and V is TRBV19; 10 nucleotides line up with TRBD2. The J segment lost 6 bases and the V segment lost 5 bases, leaving 4 bases of the junction unmatched. Germline-derived CDR1 and CDR2 are LNHDA and SQIVND (reference sequence). The CDR3 contains 14 residues. CDR3 in amino acids: CASSPQREGNEQFF. The CDR3 DNA, read in part, is TGTGCCAGTAGTCCTCAGCGGGAGGGCAATGAG.

This clone came up many times. The CDR3 goes on 3 residues after the read ends, and that part is filled in from the germline J gene. This rearrangement joins TRBV6-1 to TRBJ1-1; D call uncertain. The CDR3 spans 13 residues. The V end was cut by 2 bases, the J end by 1 base, with 5 bases between. Germline assignment: CDR1 MNHNS and CDR2 SASEGT. The CDR3 reads CASSESRNTEAFF. CDR3 DNA, as far as it was read: TGTGCCAGCAGTGAAAGCCGGAACACTGAA.

Ten or more counts support this clone. The CDR3 end falls 3 residues outside the read, so it is completed with the germline J gene. This chain uses TRBV4-1 with TRBJ2-7; TRBD2 matches at 10 bases. The CDR3 covers 16 residues. The V gene end was trimmed by 3 bases and the J gene end by 1 base; junction bases not matched to a gene: 6. From germline, CDR1 is MGHRA and CDR2 YSYEKL. CDR3 protein: CASSHPGTSVSYEQYF. The sequenced CDR3 bases are TGCGCCAGCAGCCACCCCGGGACTAGCGTTTCCTACGAG.

This clone was detected many times. The CDR3 extends 3 residues past the end of the read, so its final part is completed from the germline J gene. The chain combines TRBV7-3 with TRBJ2-7; D remains unclear. The germline V gene encodes CDR1 SGHTA and CDR2 FQGTGA. The CDR3 contains 12 residues. V dropped 0 bases and J dropped 4 bases, with 4 bases sitting between them. CDR3 sequence: CASSLTGYEQYF. The sequenced part of the CDR3 DNA is TGTGCCAGCAGCTTAACCGGTTACGAG.